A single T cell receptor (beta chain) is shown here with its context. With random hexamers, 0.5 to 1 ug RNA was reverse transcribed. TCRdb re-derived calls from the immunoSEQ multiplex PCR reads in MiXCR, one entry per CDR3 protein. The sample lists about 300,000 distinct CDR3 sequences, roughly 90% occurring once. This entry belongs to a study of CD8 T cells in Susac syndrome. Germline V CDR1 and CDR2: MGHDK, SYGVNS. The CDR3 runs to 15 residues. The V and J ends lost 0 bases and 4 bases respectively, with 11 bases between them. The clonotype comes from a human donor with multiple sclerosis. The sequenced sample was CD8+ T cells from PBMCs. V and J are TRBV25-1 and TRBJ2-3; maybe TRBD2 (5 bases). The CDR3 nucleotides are TGTGCCAGCAGTGAATATGCTCTCGGGGCAGATACGCAGTATTTT. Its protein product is CASSEYALGADTQYF.